This T cell receptor beta chain was identified during a study of cytomegalovirus exposure and HLA in healthy donors. Study-level points and caveats: A missense variant in DCLRE1C was later tied to TCR beta V- and J-gene trimming. The study put 150 or so TCR beta chains on its list as cytomegalovirus-associated.

This CDR3 contains 11 residues. The germline V and J ends were trimmed by 4 bases and 4 bases, with 8 bases remaining between them. From germline, CDR1 is GTSNPN and CDR2 SVGIG (reference sequence). PCR involved 60 Vbeta and 13 Jbeta primers. Assay: immunoSEQ multiplex PCR; the TCRdb copy retains only in-frame clones and omits some. This table has about 150,000 clones, about two thirds appearing once. Concerning this clone itself: The antigen remains unidentified.

V and J are TRBV30 and TRBJ2-7, with TRBD1 as a possible D gene (6 bases). Sequences were obtained from PBMCs. The origin of this receptor is a man aged 60 to 75 in good health and CMV-seronegative. The CDR3 spells CAWTGVYEQYF. The CDR3 nucleotides read TGTGCCTGGACAGGGGTGTACGAGCAGTACTTC.